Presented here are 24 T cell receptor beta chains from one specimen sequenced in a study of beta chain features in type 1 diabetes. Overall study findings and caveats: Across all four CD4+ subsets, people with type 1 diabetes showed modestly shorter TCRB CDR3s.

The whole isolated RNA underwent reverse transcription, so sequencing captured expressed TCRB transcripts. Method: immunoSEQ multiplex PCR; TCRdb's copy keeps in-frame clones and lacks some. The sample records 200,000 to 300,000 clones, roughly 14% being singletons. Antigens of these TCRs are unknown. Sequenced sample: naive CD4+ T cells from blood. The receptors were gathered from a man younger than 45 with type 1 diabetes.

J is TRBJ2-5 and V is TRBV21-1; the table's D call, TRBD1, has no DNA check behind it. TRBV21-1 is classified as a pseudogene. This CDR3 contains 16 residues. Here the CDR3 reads CASSIQLDRGQETQYF. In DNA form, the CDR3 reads TGTGCCAGCAGCATACAGCTGGACAGGGGGCAGGAGACCCAGTACTTC.

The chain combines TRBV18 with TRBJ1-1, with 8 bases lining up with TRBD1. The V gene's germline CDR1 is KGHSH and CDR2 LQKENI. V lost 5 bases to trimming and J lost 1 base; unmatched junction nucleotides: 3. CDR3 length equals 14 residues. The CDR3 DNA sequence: TGTGCCAGCTCATCGGGACAGGCGAACACTGAAGCTTTCTTT. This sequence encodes CASSSGQANTEAFF. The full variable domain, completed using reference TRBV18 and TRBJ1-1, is NAGVMQNPRHLVRRRGQEARLRCSPMKGHSHVYWYRQLPEEGLKFMVYLQKENIIDESGMPKERFSAEFPKEGPSILRIQQVVRGDSAAYFCASSSGQANTEAFFGQGTRLTVV.

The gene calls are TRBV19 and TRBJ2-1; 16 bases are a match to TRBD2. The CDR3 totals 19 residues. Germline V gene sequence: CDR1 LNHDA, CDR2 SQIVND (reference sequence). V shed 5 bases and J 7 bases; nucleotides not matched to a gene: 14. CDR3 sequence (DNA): TGTGCCAGTAGTGTAACTCCGGGACTAGCGGGGGGGCCAAGGAATGAGCAGTTCTTC. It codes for CASSVTPGLAGGPRNEQFF.

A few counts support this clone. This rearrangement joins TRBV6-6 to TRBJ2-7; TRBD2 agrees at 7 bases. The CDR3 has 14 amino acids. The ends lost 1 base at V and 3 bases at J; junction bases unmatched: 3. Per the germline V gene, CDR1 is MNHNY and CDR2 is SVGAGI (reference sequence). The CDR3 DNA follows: TGTGCCAGCAGTTACTTAGCGGGTGTCTACGAGCAGTACTTC. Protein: CASSYLAGVYEQYF.

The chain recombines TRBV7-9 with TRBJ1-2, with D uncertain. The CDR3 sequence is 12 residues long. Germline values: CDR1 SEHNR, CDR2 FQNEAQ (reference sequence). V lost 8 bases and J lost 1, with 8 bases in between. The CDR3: CASGSGNYGYTF. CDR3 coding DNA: TGTGCCAGCGGCTCGGGTAACTATGGCTACACCTTC.

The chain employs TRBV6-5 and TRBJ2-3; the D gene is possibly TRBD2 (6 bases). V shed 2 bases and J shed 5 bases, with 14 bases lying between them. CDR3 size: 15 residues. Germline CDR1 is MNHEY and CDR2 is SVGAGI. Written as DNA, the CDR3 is TGTGCCAGCAGTTACGCCCAGGGAGGAGAAGATACGCAGTATTTT. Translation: CASSYAQGGEDTQYF.

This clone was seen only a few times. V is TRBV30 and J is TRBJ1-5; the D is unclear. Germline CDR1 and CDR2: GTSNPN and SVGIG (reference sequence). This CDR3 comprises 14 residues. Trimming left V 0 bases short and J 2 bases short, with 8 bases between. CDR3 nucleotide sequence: TGTGCCTGGAGTGTGGCTGATGGCAATCAGCCCCAGCATTTT. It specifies CAWSVADGNQPQHF.

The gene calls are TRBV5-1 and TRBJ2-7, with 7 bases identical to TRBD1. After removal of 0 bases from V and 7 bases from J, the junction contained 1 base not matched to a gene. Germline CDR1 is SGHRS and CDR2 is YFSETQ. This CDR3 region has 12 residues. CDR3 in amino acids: CASSLGGQEQYF. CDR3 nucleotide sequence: TGCGCCAGCAGCTTGGGGGGACAGGAGCAGTACTTC.

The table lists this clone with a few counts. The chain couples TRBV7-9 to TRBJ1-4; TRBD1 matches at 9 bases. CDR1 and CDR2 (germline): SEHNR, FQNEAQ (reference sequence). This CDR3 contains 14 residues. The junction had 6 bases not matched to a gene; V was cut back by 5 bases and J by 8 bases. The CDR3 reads CASSRDRAGEKLFF. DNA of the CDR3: TGTGCCAGCAGCCGGGACAGGGCCGGCGAAAAACTGTTTTTT.

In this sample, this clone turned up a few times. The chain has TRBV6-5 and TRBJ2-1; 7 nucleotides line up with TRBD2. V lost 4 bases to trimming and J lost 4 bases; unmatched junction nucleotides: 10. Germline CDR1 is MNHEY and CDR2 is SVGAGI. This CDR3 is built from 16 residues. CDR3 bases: TGTGCCAGCAGTTCCCCGACTAGCTCCCTATACAATGAGCAGTTCTTC. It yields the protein CASSSPTSSLYNEQFF.

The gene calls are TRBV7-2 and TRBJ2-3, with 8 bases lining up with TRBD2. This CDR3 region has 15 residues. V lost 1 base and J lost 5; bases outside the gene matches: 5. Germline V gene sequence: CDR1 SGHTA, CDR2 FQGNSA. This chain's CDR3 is CASSLGGRFIDTQYF. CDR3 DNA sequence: TGTGCCAGCAGCTTAGGCGGGAGGTTTATAGATACGCAGTATTTT. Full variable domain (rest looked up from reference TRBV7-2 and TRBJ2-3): GAGVSQSPSNKVTEKGKDVELRCDPISGHTALYWYRQSLGQGLEFLIYFQGNSAPDKSGLPSDRFSAERTGGSVSTLTIQRTQQEDSAVYLCASSLGGRFIDTQYFGPGTRLTVL.

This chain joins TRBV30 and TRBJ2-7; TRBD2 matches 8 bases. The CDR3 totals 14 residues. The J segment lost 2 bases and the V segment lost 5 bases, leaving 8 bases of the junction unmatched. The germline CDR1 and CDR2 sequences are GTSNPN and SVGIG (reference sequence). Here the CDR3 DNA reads TGTGCCTGGCGCGCGGCAGCGGGAGCCTACGAGCAGTACTTC. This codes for CAWRAAAGAYEQYF. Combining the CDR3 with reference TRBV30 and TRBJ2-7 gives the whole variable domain SQTIHQWPATLVQPVGSPLSLECTVEGTSNPNLYWYRQAAGRGLQLLFYSVGIGQISSEVPQNLSASRPQDRQFILSSKKLLLSDSGFYLCAWRAAAGAYEQYFGPGTRLTVT.

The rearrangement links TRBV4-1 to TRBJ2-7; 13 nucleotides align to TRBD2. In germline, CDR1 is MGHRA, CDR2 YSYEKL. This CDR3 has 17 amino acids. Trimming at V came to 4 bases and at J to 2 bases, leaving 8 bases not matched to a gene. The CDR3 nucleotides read TGCGCCAGCAGCCCGGGACTAGCGGGAACTAACCCCTACGAGCAGTACTTC. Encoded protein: CASSPGLAGTNPYEQYF.

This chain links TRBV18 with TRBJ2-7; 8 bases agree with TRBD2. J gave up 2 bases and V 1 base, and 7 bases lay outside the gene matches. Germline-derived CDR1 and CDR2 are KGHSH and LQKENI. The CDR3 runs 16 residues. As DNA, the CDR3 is TGTGCCAGCTCACCACGGGCGGGGGGTGCGACCTACGAGCAGTACTTC. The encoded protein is CASSPRAGGATYEQYF. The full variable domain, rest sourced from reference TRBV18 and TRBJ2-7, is NAGVMQNPRHLVRRRGQEARLRCSPMKGHSHVYWYRQLPEEGLKFMVYLQKENIIDESGMPKERFSAEFPKEGPSILRIQQVVRGDSAAYFCASSPRAGGATYEQYFGPGTRLTVT.

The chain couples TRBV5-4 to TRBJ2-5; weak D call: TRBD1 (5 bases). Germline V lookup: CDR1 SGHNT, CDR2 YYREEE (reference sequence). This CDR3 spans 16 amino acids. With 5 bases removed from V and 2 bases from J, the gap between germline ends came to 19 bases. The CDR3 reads CASSSLVGVQQETQYF. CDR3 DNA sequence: TGTGCCAGCAGTTCCCTGGTAGGGGTACAACAAGAGACCCAGTACTTC.

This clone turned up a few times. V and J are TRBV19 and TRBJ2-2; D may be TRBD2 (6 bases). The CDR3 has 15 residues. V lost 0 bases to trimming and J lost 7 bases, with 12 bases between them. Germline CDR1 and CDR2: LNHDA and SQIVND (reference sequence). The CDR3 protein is CASSIEGEVGGELFF. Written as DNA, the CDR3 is TGTGCCAGTAGTATAGAGGGGGAGGTCGGCGGGGAGCTGTTTTTT.

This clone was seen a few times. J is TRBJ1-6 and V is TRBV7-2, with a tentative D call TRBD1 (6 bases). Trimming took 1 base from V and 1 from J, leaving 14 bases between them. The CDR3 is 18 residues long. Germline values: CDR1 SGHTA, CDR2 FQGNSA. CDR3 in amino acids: CASSLGTARRSYNSPLHF. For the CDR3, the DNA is TGTGCCAGCAGCTTAGGGACAGCTAGACGGTCCTATAATTCACCCCTCCACTTT.

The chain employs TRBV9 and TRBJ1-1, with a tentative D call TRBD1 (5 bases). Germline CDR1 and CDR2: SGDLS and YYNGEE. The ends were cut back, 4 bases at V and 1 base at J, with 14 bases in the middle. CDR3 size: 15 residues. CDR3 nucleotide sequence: TGTGCCAGCAGCAAACGTCAGGGCCGGAACACTGAAGCTTTCTTT. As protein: CASSKRQGRNTEAFF.

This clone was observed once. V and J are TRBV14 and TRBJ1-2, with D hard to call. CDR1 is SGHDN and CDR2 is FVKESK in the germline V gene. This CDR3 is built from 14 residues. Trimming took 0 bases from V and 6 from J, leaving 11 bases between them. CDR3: CASSQDLLPHGYTF. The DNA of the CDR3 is TGTGCCAGCAGCCAAGACCTCCTCCCCCATGGCTACACCTTC.

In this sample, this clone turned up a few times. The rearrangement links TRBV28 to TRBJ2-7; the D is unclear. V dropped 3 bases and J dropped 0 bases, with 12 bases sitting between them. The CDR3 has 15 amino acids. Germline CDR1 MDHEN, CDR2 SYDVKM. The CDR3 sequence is CASSFLDGSSYEQYF. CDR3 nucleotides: TGTGCCAGCAGTTTTCTAGACGGAAGCTCCTACGAGCAGTACTTC.

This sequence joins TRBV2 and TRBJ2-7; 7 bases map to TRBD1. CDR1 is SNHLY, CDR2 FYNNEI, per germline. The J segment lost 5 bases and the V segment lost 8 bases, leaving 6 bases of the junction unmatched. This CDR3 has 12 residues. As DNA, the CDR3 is TGTGCCAGCCGAGACAGGGACCACGAGCAGTACTTC. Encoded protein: CASRDRDHEQYF.

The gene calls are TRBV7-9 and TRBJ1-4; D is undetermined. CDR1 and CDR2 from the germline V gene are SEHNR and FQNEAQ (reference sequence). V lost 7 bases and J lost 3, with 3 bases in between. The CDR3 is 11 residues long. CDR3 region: CASTSNEKLFF. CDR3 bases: TGTGCCAGCACCTCTAATGAAAAACTGTTTTTT.

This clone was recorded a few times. CDR3 nucleotide sequence: TGTGCCAGTACCATTGGACAGACTAGCAATCAGCCCCAGCATTTT. Its translation: CASTIGQTSNQPQHF. The chain links TRBV19 to TRBJ1-5; tentatively, D is TRBD1 (6 bases). This CDR3 comprises 15 residues. The V end lost 7 bases, the J end lost 0 bases, and 13 bases lay between the germline ends. Per germline, CDR1 LNHDA and CDR2 SQIVND (reference sequence).

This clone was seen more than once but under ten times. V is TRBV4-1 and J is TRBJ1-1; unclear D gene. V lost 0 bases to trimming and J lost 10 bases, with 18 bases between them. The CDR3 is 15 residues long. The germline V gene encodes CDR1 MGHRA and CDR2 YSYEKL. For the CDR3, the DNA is TGCGCCAGCAGCCAAGATAACCCCACCGCGGCTGGAGCTTTCTTT. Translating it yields CASSQDNPTAAGAFF.